This TCR beta chain was documented in a study of cytomegalovirus exposure and HLA in healthy donors. Findings and limits, study-wide: Through in vitro validation, three CMV-associated chains were shown to be specific for CMV antigens. Subsequent analysis showed first-cohort TCR clusters tending to co-occur in 120 validation repertoires. Cytomegalovirus association was listed for approximately 160 TCR beta chains.

Sequenced by immunoSEQ multiplex PCR; TCRdb stores in-frame clones only, minus some. Counted here are roughly 100,000 clones, 85% to 90% occurring once; the ten biggest clones make up 3% to 4%. V gave up 3 bases and J gave up 5 bases, with 13 bases separating them. The CDR3 totals 14 residues. Germline V gene data show CDR1 as MDHEN and CDR2 as SYDVKM. About this clone itself: Its antigen is undetermined.

This TCR came from a woman between 18 and 30 years old in good health and CMV-seropositive. The specimen was PBMCs. The chain combines TRBV28 with TRBJ2-5; D perhaps matches TRBD1 (5 bases). The CDR3 coding sequence is TGTGCCAGCAGTTTCGGGCAGGGTGAGGAGACCCAGTACTTC. Amino acids: CASSFGQGEETQYF. Using reference TRBV28 and TRBJ2-5 for the parts outside the CDR3, the full variable domain is DVKVTQSSRYLVKRTGEKVFLECVQDMDHENMFWYRQDPGLGLRLIYFSYDVKMKEKGDIPEGYSVSREKKERFSLILESASTNQTSMYLCASSFGQGEETQYFGPGTRLLVL.